The present T cell receptor beta chain was sequenced within a study of brain T cells in children with intractable seizures. Germline CDR1 is MNHEY and CDR2 is SMNVEV (reference sequence). There are 15 residues in the CDR3. V was pared by 5 bases and J by 2 bases, with 8 bases of the junction left unmatched. Stated time point: blood from clinic visit 5 months post-surgery; TSC patient then seizure free. Only cases whose brain tissue showed the highest T cell transcript signatures were sequenced. At least one anti-epileptic drug was given before surgery. Profiling relied on immunoSEQ multiplex PCR, and the TCRdb table lists in-frame clones only, not all of them. The table has about 350,000 clones, about 93% seen once.

This TCR was recovered from a boy under two years old with tuberous sclerosis and intractable seizures. This chain uses TRBV27 with TRBJ2-7; 8 nucleotides align to TRBD2. The source material was peripheral blood, sampled 4 to 5 months after surgery. The CDR3: CASSPLAANTYEQYF. CDR3 bases: TGTGCCAGCAGTCCACTAGCGGCTAATACCTACGAGCAGTACTTC.